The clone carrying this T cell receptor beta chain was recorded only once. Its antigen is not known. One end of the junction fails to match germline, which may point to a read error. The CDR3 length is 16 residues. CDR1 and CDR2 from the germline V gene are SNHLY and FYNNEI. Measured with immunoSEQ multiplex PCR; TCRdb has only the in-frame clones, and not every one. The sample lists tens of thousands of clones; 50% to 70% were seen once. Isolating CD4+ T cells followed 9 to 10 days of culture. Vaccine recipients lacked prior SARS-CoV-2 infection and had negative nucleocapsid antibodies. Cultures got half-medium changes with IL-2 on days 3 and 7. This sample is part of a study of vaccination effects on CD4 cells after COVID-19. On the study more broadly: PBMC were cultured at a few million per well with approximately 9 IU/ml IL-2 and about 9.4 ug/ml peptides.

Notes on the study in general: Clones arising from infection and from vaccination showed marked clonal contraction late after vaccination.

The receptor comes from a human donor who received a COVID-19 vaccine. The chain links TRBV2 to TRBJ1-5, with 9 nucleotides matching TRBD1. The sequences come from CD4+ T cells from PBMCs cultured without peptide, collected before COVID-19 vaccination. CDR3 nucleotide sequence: TGTGCCAGCAGAGAAGGGACAGGGAAAAGCAATCAGCCCCAGCATTTT. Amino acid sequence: CASREGTGKSNQPQHF.